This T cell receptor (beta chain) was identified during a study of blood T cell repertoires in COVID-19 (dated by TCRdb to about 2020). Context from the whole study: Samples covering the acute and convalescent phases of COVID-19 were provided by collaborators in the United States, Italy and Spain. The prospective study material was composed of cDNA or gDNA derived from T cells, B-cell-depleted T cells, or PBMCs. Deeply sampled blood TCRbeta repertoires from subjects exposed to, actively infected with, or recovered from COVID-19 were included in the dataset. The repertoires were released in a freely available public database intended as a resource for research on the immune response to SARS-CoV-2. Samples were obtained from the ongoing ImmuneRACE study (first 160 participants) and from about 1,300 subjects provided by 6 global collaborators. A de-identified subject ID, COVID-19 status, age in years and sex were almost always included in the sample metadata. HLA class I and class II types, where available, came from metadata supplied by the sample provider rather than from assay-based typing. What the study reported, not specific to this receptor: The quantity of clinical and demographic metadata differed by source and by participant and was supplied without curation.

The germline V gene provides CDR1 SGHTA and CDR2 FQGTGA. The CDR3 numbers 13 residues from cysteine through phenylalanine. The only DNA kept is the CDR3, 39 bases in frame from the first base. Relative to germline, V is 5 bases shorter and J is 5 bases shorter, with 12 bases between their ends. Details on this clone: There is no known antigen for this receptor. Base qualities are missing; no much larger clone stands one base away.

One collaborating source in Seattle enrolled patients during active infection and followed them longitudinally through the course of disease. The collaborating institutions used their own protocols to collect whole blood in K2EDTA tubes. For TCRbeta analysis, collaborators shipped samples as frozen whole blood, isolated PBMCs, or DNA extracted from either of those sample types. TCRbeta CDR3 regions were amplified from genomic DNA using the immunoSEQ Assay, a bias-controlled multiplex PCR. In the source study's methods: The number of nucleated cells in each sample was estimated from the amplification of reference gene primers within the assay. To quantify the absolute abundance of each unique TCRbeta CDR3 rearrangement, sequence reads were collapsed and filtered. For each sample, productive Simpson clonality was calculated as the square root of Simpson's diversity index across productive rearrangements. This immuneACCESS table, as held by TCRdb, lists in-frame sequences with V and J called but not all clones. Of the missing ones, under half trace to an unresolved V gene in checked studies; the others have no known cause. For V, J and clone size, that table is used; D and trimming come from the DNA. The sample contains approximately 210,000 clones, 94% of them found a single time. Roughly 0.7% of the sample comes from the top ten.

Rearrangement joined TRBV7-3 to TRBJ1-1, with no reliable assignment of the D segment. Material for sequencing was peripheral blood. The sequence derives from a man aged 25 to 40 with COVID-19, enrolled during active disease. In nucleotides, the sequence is TGTGCCAGCAGCCTTGGCGGTGTGACTGAAGCTTTCTTT. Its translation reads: CASSLGGVTEAFF.